The 29 T cell receptor beta chains listed next were all sequenced from one sample in a study of neurological immune-mediated disorders. Each CDR3 protein gets one entry after TCRdb re-called the 5' RACE reads with MiXCR. The table includes about 36,000 distinct CDR3 sequences, 10% detected once. The specimen sequenced was PBMCs. The receptors stem from a woman in her twenties or thirties with HTLV-1-associated myelopathy (HAM/TSP).

This clonotype has at least ten counts. V gene TRBV27 combines with J gene TRBJ2-4; D gene uncertain. The germline V and J ends were trimmed by 9 bases and 0 bases, with 15 bases remaining between them. Germline-derived CDR1 and CDR2 are MNHEY and SMNVEV (reference sequence). The CDR3 consists of 15 residues. The CDR3 loop reads CARPFKGLAKNIQYF. The DNA for the CDR3 is TGTGCCAGACCCTTCAAAGGGCTAGCCAAAAACATTCAGTACTTC.

This clonotype was recorded many times. The gene calls are TRBV20-1 and TRBJ1-4; 9 nucleotides line up with TRBD1. This CDR3 comprises 14 residues. V gave up 5 bases and J gave up 8 bases; unmatched junction bases: 9. The V gene's germline CDR1 is DFQATT and CDR2 SNEGSKA (reference sequence). CDR3 protein: CSALDRGGKEKLFF. The CDR3 DNA is TGCAGTGCTTTGGACAGGGGAGGGAAGGAAAAACTGTTTTTT.

This clonotype has a handful of counts. This chain joins TRBV12-3 or TRBV12-4 and TRBJ2-6; 7 nucleotides line up with TRBD1. The CDR3 totals 16 residues. V shed 6 bases, J shed 3 bases, and the junction held 8 bases outside the gene matches. CDR3 protein: CASRVLRGLGANVLTF. The CDR3 DNA reads TGTGCCAGCAGAGTGCTGAGGGGGCTTGGGGCCAACGTCCTGACTTTC.

This clonotype was seen many times. The chain joins TRBV19 to TRBJ1-1; 7 bases agree with TRBD1. The CDR3 runs to 12 residues. The V and J ends lost 8 bases and 11 bases, in that order; junction bases with no gene match: 11. The germline V gene encodes CDR1 LNHDA and CDR2 SQIVND (reference sequence). CDR3 sequence: CASSGTAGSAFF. The CDR3 DNA reads as TGTGCCAGTTCCGGGACAGCGGGTTCGGCTTTCTTT.

This clonotype came up many times. The chain links TRBV2 to TRBJ2-2, with 9 bases aligning to TRBD1. Germline V CDR1 and CDR2: SNHLY, FYNNEI. This CDR3 has 16 residues. Trimming took 6 bases from V and 5 from J; bases not matched to a gene: 10. The CDR3 DNA follows: TGTGCCAGCAGCGAATCCGGGACAGGGTTAACCGGGGAGCTGTTTTTT. This codes for CASSESGTGLTGELFF.

This clonotype was seen ten or more times. V gene TRBV20-1 combines with J gene TRBJ2-7; 7 bases are a match to TRBD2. V lost 6 bases to trimming and J lost 2 bases; unmatched junction nucleotides: 13. Germline assignment: CDR1 DFQATT and CDR2 SNEGSKA (reference sequence). The CDR3 extends over 15 amino acids. The CDR3 nucleotides read TGCAGTGCCAGACGACAAGCGGGGTCCGCCTACGAGCAGTACTTC. It is translated as CSARRQAGSAYEQYF.

This clonotype was seen ten or more times. The V gene is TRBV6-5, the J gene TRBJ2-7, with 8 nucleotides matching TRBD2. The CDR3 totals 13 residues. The germline CDR1 and CDR2 sequences are MNHEY and SVGAGI. V lost 6 bases and J lost 2; bases outside the gene matches: 3. CDR3 amino acids: CASRSGGTYEQYF. Written as DNA, the CDR3 is TGTGCCAGCAGATCGGGGGGGACCTACGAGCAGTACTTC.

This clonotype was seen ten or more times. The V gene is TRBV5-1, the J gene TRBJ2-7; unclear D gene. This CDR3 has 15 amino acids. V was clipped by 2 bases and J by 6 bases, with 18 bases between them. Germline CDR1 and CDR2: SGHRS and YFSETQ. CDR3 loop: CASSLGWQVGGEQYF. The CDR3, as DNA: TGCGCCAGCAGCTTAGGATGGCAAGTTGGTGGCGAGCAGTACTTC.

The V call is TRBV12-3 or TRBV12-4, the J call TRBJ2-1; TRBD2 matches 9 bases. This CDR3 region has 15 residues. V lost 5 bases and J lost 3; bases outside the gene matches: 5. The CDR3 protein is CASSPKTSGYNEQFF. CDR3 coding DNA: TGTGCCAGCAGTCCCAAGACTAGCGGCTACAATGAGCAGTTCTTC.

This clonotype has ten or more counts. The chain is built from TRBV6-6 and TRBJ2-2; D unresolved. Germline CDR1 and CDR2: MNHNY and SVGAGI (reference sequence). Trimming took 5 bases from V and 2 from J, leaving 3 bases between them. CDR3 size: 12 residues. The CDR3 spells CASSTNTGELFF. CDR3 sequence (DNA): TGTGCCAGCAGTACAAACACCGGGGAGCTGTTTTTT.

A few counts support this clonotype. The chain employs TRBV19 and TRBJ2-2; 7 bases match TRBD1. CDR1 is LNHDA, CDR2 SQIVND, per germline (reference sequence). Trimming cost V 3 bases and J 6 bases; bases outside gene matches: 4. This CDR3 is built from 14 residues. The CDR3 sequence is CASSIPQGAGELFF. The CDR3 bases are TGTGCCAGTAGTATCCCCCAGGGGGCCGGGGAGCTGTTTTTT.

This clonotype was recorded many times. The chain uses TRBV7-8 and TRBJ2-1, with TRBD2 matching over 11 bases. This CDR3 region has 17 residues. Germline lookup yields CDR1 SGHVS and CDR2 FQNEAQ. The V segment lost 3 bases and the J segment 3 bases; nucleotides outside the gene matches: 7. Here the CDR3 DNA reads TGTGCCAGCAGCTTTCCACAACTAGCGGGGGTCTACAATGAGCAGTTCTTC. Protein product: CASSFPQLAGVYNEQFF.

This clonotype occurred many times. CDR3 protein: CASSSERGPDTQYF. Here the CDR3 DNA reads TGCGCCAGCAGCTCGGAAAGGGGGCCAGATACGCAGTATTTT. This sequence joins TRBV5-1 and TRBJ2-3; 7 bases map to TRBD1. The V segment lost 3 bases and the J segment 4 bases; nucleotides outside the gene matches: 5. This CDR3 has 14 residues. CDR1 and CDR2 from the germline V gene are SGHRS and YFSETQ.

This clonotype was seen at least ten times. The V gene is TRBV6-5, the J gene TRBJ2-7; 7 nucleotides line up with TRBD1. The germline V gene encodes CDR1 MNHEY and CDR2 SVGAGI. The V gene end was trimmed by 0 bases and the J gene end by 3 bases; junction bases not matched to a gene: 2. The CDR3 is 14 amino acids. CDR3 loop: CASSYSRGLYEQYF. As DNA, the CDR3 is TGTGCCAGCAGTTACTCAAGGGGGCTCTACGAGCAGTACTTC.

This clonotype came up many times. The chain has TRBV5-6 and TRBJ1-5, with 12 positions matching TRBD1. Looked up from germline, CDR1 is SGHDT and CDR2 is YYEEEE. The CDR3 loop spans 19 amino acids. J gave up 0 bases and V 3 bases, and 10 bases lay outside the gene matches. The DNA of the CDR3 is TGTGCCAGCAGCTCTTACCGGGACAGGGGGCGGACTAGCAATCAGCCCCAGCATTTT. Amino acid sequence: CASSSYRDRGRTSNQPQHF. The full variable domain, its missing parts supplied by reference TRBV5-6 and TRBJ1-5, is DAGVTQSPTHLIKTRGQQVTLRCSPKSGHDTVSWYQQALGQGPQFIFQYYEEEERQRGNFPDRFSGHQFPNYSSELNVNALLLGDSALYLCASSSYRDRGRTSNQPQHFGDGTRLSIL.

This clonotype was seen repeatedly, ten times or more. This chain joins TRBV20-1 and TRBJ1-1; D gene ambiguous. V was cut by 5 bases and J by 5 bases, with 15 bases left in between. CDR1 is DFQATT, CDR2 SNEGSKA, per germline (reference sequence). The CDR3 has 13 amino acids. Here the CDR3 DNA reads TGCAGTGCTGCTGGTTTCCAAGGGACTGAAGCTTTCTTT. As protein: CSAAGFQGTEAFF.

This clonotype came up many times. In DNA form, the CDR3 reads TGCGCCAGCAGCCCCGGGACTAGCGGGGGGCCGACAGATACGCAGTATTTT. Its translation is CASSPGTSGGPTDTQYF. The chain uses TRBV5-1 and TRBJ2-3; 15 positions agree with TRBD2. Germline V gene lookup returns CDR1 SGHRS and CDR2 YFSETQ. CDR3 length: 17 residues. V was pared by 4 bases and J by 3 bases, with 6 bases of the junction left unmatched.

Many counts were recorded for this clonotype. V is TRBV7-2 and J is TRBJ1-1, with 8 bases that match TRBD1. Trimming at V came to 5 bases and at J to 0 bases, leaving 11 bases not matched to a gene. Germline V CDR1 and CDR2: SGHTA, FQGNSA. This CDR3 is 17 amino acids long. The CDR3 DNA sequence: TGTGCCAGCAGCATAACAGGGGGAACAACCTTGAACACTGAAGCTTTCTTT. The encoded protein is CASSITGGTTLNTEAFF.

Concerning this clonotype itself: With a much larger clone just one base away, this may be a read error. The chain has TRBV20-1 and TRBJ2-7; 7 bases line up with TRBD1. Looked up from germline, CDR1 is DFQATT and CDR2 is SNEGSKA (reference sequence). The CDR3 totals 11 residues. J lost 9 bases, V lost 6 bases, and 8 bases had no gene match. This chain's CDR3 is CSATYRGRQYF. The DNA of the CDR3 is TGCAGTGCCACCTACAGGGGACGGCAGTACTTC.

This clonotype came up many times. The chain has TRBV20-1 and TRBJ2-3; maybe TRBD2 (6 bases). The CDR3 extends over 14 amino acids. Germline assignment: CDR1 DFQATT and CDR2 SNEGSKA (reference sequence). Trimming removed 6 bases from V and 4 bases from J, with 17 bases in between. The CDR3 region is CSAPVRGPADTQYF. CDR3 nucleotide sequence: TGCAGTGCCCCAGTGCGGGGCCCGGCAGATACGCAGTATTTT.

This clonotype has a count of ten or more. The chain carries TRBV5-1 and TRBJ1-4; D is unresolved. V was shortened by 0 bases and J by 5 bases, with 5 bases between the two germline ends. This CDR3 has 13 amino acids. The V gene's germline CDR1 is SGHRS and CDR2 YFSETQ. The CDR3 protein is CASSLGENEKLFF. The DNA for the CDR3 is TGCGCCAGCAGCTTGGGAGAAAATGAAAAACTGTTTTTT.

This clonotype was seen at least ten times. The chain combines TRBV20-1 with TRBJ1-3; D not resolved. This CDR3 has 13 amino acids. The germline V and J ends were trimmed by 0 bases and 4 bases, with 7 bases remaining between them. Germline V gene lookup returns CDR1 DFQATT and CDR2 SNEGSKA (reference sequence). The CDR3: CSARDPGGNTIYF. The DNA for the CDR3 is TGCAGTGCTAGAGACCCGGGCGGAAACACCATATATTTT.

The chain is built from TRBV20-1 and TRBJ2-7; D gene ambiguous. CDR1 and CDR2 from the germline V gene are DFQATT and SNEGSKA (reference sequence). CDR3 size: 13 residues. Trimming shortened V by 4 bases and J by 5 bases, and 15 bases separated the two germline ends. The CDR3 loop is CSAIPMVGDEQYF. The CDR3 bases are TGCAGTGCTATACCGATGGTGGGCGACGAGCAGTACTTC.

This clonotype came up many times. The V gene is TRBV10-3, the J gene TRBJ2-7; 8 bases line up with TRBD1. V was clipped by 9 bases and J by 1 base; unmatched bases: 11. Germline CDR1 and CDR2: ENHRY and SYGVKD. This CDR3 is built from 15 residues. The CDR3 sequence is CAMSQQGGASYEQYF. The CDR3, as DNA: TGTGCCATGTCCCAACAGGGGGGTGCGTCCTACGAGCAGTACTTC.

This clonotype was seen ten or more times. This chain connects TRBV6-2 or TRBV6-3 to TRBJ2-3; 12 bases are shared with TRBD2. Germline CDR1 and CDR2: MNHEY and SVGEGT. V lost 6 bases and J lost 0; bases outside the gene matches: 4. CDR3 length: 16 amino acids. The CDR3 DNA sequence: TGTGCCAGCAGACGGGGACTAGCGGGTAGCACAGATACGCAGTATTTT. It translates to CASRRGLAGSTDTQYF.

In its sample, this clonotype was seen many times. The V gene is TRBV20-1, the J gene TRBJ1-4, with TRBD1 as a possible D gene (6 bases). Germline lookup yields CDR1 DFQATT and CDR2 SNEGSKA (reference sequence). The CDR3 is 16 residues long. V was trimmed by 2 bases and J by 1 base, leaving 14 bases between them. In DNA, the CDR3 is TGCAGTGCTAGACCTGGGGGGCTCGTAACTAATGAAAAACTGTTTTTT. The encoded protein is CSARPGGLVTNEKLFF.

This clonotype was seen ten or more times. The chain joins TRBV28 to TRBJ1-6; no firm D call. The CDR3 sequence is 12 residues long. Germline V gene sequence: CDR1 MDHEN, CDR2 SYDVKM. Trimming removed 6 bases at V and 10 bases at J, with 10 bases between. The CDR3 nucleotides are TGTGCCAGCAGCCGGCCACCGTCACCCCTCCACTTT. Encoded protein: CASSRPPSPLHF.

This clonotype was seen many times. The V gene is TRBV7-9, the J gene TRBJ2-3, with TRBD2 identical over 9 bases. This CDR3 is built from 13 residues. The ends lost 7 bases at V and 6 bases at J; junction bases unmatched: 5. Per germline, CDR1 SEHNR and CDR2 FQNEAQ (reference sequence). DNA of the CDR3: TGTGCCAGCAAGGCGGGGGGGCCGGATACGCAGTATTTT. Its protein product is CASKAGGPDTQYF.

By its share, this clonotype is medium-sized. The CDR3 DNA reads as TGCAGTGCTAGTCCTGGTAGCGGGGGTACCTACGAGCAGTACTTC. It yields the protein CSASPGSGGTYEQYF. This chain links TRBV20-1 with TRBJ2-7; 9 bases map to TRBD2. CDR3 length: 15 residues. The V segment lost 3 bases and the J segment 2 bases; nucleotides outside the gene matches: 8. Germline V CDR1 and CDR2: DFQATT, SNEGSKA (reference sequence).